This T cell receptor (beta chain) stems from a study of OX40 agonist ivuxolimab in advanced cancers. Turning to the study itself: Hepatocellular carcinoma, melanoma, renal cell or head and neck cancer was diagnosed in the dose-escalation patients. Study results and limitations: Average numbers of expanded clones were greater in CD8+ T cells than in CD4+.

Germline-derived CDR1 and CDR2 are KGHSH and LQKENI. The CDR3 spans 14 residues. Trimming left V 3 bases short and J 1 base short, with 9 bases between. Sequenced by immunoSEQ multiplex PCR; TCRdb stores in-frame clones only, minus some. There are tens of thousands of clones in the sample; around 85% occur only once, and 0.38% lies in the top ten. Regarding this clone: Its antigen is as yet unknown.

The chain couples TRBV18 to TRBJ1-1; no definite D call. The material was CD4+ or CD8+ T cells sorted from blood, obtained in a trial of the OX40 agonist ivuxolimab. This TCR derives from an adult with an advanced solid tumor such as melanoma, head and neck, liver or kidney cancer. CDR3 sequence (DNA): TGTGCCAGCTCACCCGGACTGGAGAACACTGAAGCTTTCTTT. It codes for CASSPGLENTEAFF. The full variable domain, its missing parts supplied by reference TRBV18 and TRBJ1-1, is NAGVMQNPRHLVRRRGQEARLRCSPMKGHSHVYWYRQLPEEGLKFMVYLQKENIIDESGMPKERFSAEFPKEGPSILRIQQVVRGDSAAYFCASSPGLENTEAFFGQGTRLTVV.